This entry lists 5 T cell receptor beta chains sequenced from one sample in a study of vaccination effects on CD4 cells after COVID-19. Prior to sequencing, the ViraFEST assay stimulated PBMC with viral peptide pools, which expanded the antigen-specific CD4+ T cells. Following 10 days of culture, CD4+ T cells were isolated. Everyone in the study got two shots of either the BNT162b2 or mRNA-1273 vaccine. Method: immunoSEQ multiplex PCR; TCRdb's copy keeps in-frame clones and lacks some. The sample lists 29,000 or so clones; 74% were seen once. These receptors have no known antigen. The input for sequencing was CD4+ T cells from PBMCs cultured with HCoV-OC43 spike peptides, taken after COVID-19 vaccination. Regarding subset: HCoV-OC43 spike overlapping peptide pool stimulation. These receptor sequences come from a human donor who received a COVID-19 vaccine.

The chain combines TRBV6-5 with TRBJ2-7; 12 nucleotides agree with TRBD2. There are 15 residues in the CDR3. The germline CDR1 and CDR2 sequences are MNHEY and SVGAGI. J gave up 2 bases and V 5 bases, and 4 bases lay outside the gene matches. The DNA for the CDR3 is TGTGCCAGCAGTATCGGACTAGCGGGAACCTACGAGCAGTACTTC. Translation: CASSIGLAGTYEQYF.

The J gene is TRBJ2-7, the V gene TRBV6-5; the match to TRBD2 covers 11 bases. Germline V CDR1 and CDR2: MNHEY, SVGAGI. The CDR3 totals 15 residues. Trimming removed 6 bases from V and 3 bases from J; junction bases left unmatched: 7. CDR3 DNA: TGTGCCAGCAGAGCGACGGGACTAGCGGTCTACGAGCAGTACTTC. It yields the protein CASRATGLAVYEQYF.

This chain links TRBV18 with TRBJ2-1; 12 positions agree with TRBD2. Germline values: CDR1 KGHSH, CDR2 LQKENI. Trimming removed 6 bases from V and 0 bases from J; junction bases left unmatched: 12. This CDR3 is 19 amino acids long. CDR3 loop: CASSWEASGGASSYNEQFF. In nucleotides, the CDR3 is TGTGCCAGCTCTTGGGAGGCTAGCGGGGGGGCCTCCTCCTACAATGAGCAGTTCTTC.

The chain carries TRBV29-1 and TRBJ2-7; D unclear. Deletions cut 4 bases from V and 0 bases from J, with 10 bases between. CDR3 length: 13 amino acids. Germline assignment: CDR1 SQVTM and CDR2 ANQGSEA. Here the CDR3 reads CSVGQDLSYEQYF. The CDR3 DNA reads TGCAGCGTTGGGCAGGACCTCTCCTACGAGCAGTACTTC.

The CDR3 sequence: CASSSTYSGPTNTGELFF. CDR3 coding DNA: TGCGCCAGCAGCTCCACCTATAGCGGCCCCACGAACACCGGGGAGCTGTTTTTT. The chain carries TRBV5-1 and TRBJ2-2; tentative D call: TRBD2 (6 bases). This CDR3 is built from 18 residues. CDR1 and CDR2 from the germline V gene are SGHRS and YFSETQ. The V end was cut by 3 bases, the J end by 0 bases, with 18 bases between.